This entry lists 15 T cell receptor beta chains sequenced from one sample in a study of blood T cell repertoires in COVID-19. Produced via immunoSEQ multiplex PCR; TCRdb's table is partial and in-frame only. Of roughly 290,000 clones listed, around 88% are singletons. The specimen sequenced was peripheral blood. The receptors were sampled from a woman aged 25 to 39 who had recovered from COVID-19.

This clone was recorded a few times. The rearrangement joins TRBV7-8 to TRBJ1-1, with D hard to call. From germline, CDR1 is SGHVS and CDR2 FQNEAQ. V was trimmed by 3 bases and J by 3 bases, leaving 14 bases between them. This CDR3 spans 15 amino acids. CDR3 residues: CASSFQHKRYTEAFF. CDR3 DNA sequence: TGTGCCAGCAGCTTTCAACACAAGAGGTACACTGAAGCTTTCTTT.

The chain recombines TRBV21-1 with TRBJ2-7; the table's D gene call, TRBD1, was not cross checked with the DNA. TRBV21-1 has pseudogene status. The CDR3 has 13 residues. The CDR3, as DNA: TGTGCCGTAACCCTGACAGGTTCCTACGAGCAGTACTTC. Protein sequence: CAVTLTGSYEQYF.

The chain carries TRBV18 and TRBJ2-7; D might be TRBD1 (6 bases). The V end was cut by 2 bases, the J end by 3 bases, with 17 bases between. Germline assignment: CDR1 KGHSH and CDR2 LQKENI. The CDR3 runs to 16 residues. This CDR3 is CASSPTSQGFGYEQYF. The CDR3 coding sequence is TGTGCCAGCTCACCAACTTCCCAGGGGTTCGGCTACGAGCAGTACTTC. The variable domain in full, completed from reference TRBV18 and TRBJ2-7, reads NAGVMQNPRHLVRRRGQEARLRCSPMKGHSHVYWYRQLPEEGLKFMVYLQKENIIDESGMPKERFSAEFPKEGPSILRIQQVVRGDSAAYFCASSPTSQGFGYEQYFGPGTRLTVT.

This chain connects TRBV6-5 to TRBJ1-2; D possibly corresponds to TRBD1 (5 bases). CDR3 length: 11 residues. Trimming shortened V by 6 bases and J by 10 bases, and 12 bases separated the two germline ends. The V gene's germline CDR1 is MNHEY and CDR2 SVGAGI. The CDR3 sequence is CASSRDWLYTF. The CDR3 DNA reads TGTGCCAGCAGCCGGGACTGGCTCTACACCTTC.

Here the CDR3 reads CASSLDRDRAFYEQYF. For the CDR3, the DNA is TGTGCCAGCAGCTTAGATCGGGACAGGGCATTCTACGAGCAGTACTTC. V is TRBV7-2 and J is TRBJ2-7; 9 positions match TRBD1. Germline V lookup: CDR1 SGHTA, CDR2 FQGNSA. The CDR3 length is 16 residues. The junction had 7 bases not matched to a gene; V was cut back by 1 base and J by 3 bases.

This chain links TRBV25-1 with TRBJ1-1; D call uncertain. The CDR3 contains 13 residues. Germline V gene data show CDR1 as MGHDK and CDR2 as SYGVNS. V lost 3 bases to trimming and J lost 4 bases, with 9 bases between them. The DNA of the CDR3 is TGTGCCAGCAGTGAGGGGAGGACCACTGAAGCTTTCTTT. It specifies CASSEGRTTEAFF.

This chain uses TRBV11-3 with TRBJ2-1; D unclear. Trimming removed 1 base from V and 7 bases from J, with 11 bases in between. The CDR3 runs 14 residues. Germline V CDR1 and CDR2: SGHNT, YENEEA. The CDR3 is CASSLGGNVNEQFF. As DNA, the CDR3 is TGTGCCAGCAGCTTAGGAGGCAATGTTAATGAGCAGTTCTTC.

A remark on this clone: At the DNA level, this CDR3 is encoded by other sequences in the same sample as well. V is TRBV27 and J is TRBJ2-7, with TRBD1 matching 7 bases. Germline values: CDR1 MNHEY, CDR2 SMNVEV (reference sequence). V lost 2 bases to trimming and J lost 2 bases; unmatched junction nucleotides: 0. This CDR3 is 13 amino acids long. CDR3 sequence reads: CASSLGTAYEQYF. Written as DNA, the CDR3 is TGTGCCAGCAGTTTAGGGACAGCCTACGAGCAGTACTTC.

CDR3 in DNA: TGCGCCAGCAGTGAGTTTCGGGAGACCCAGTACTTC. It translates to CASSEFRETQYF. This chain joins TRBV10-1 and TRBJ2-5, with unresolved D. This CDR3 contains 12 residues. The V gene lost 1 base and the J gene lost 5 bases, with 5 bases spanning the gap. The germline gives CDR1 WNHNN, CDR2 SYGVQD (reference sequence).

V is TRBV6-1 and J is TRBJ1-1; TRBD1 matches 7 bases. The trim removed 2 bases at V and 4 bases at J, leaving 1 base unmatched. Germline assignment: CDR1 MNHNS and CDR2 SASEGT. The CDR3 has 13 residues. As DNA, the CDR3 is TGTGCCAGCAGTGAAAGACAGGGCACTGAAGCTTTCTTT. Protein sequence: CASSERQGTEAFF.

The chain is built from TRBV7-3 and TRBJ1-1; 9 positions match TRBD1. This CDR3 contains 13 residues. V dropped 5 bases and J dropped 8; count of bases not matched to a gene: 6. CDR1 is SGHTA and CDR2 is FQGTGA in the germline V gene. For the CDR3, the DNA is TGTGCCAGCAGCCTACTGACAGGGGGAGAAGCTTTCTTT. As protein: CASSLLTGGEAFF. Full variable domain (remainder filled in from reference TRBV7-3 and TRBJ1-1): GAGVSQTPSNKVTEKGKYVELRCDPISGHTALYWYRQSLGQGPEFLIYFQGTGAADDSGLPNDRFFAVRPEGSVSTLKIQRTERGDSAVYLCASSLLTGGEAFFGQGTRLTVV.

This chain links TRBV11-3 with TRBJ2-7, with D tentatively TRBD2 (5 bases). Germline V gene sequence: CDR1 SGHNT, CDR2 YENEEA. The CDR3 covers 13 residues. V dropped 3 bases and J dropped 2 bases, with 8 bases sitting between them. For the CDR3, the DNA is TGTGCCAGCAGCTTCGGGGAGACCTACGAGCAGTACTTC. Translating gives CASSFGETYEQYF.

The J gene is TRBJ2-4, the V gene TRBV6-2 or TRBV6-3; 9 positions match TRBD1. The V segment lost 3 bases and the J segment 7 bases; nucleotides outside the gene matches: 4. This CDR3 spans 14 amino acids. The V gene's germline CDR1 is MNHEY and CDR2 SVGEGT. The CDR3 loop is CASSYGTGINIQYF. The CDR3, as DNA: TGTGCCAGCAGTTATGGGACAGGGATTAACATTCAGTACTTC.

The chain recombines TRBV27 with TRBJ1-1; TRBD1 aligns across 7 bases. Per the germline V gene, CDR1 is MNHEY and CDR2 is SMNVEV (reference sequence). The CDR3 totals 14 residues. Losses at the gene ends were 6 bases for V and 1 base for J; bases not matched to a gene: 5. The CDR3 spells CASRWGQTNTEAFF. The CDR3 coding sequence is TGTGCCAGCAGATGGGGACAGACGAACACTGAAGCTTTCTTT.

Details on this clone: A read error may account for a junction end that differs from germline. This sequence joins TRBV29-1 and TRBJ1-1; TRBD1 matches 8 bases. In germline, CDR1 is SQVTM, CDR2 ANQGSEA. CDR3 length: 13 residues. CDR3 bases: TGCATCGTTGGCAGGGGGCAAAACACTGAAGCTTTCTTT. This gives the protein CIVGRGQNTEAFF.